This T cell receptor (beta chain) was captured in a study of T-cell memory formation after mild COVID-19. 5'RACE with constant-segment primers built TCRalpha and TCRbeta cDNA libraries with UMIs. TCRdb reanalysed the 5' RACE reads using MiXCR and keeps one entry per CDR3 protein. The table shows 300,000 to 400,000 distinct CDR3 sequences, with 10% to 15% occurring only once. This CDR3 is built from 14 residues. V lost 0 bases to trimming and J lost 2 bases, with 8 bases between them. This sequence joins TRBV12-3 or TRBV12-4 and TRBJ2-7, with D perhaps given as TRBD1 or TRBD2 (5 bases each). The specimen sequenced was PBMCs or a T cell subset sorted from them (not recorded which). This clonotype was sampled from a man between 18 and 35 years old who had mild COVID-19 (a few samples of this study predate the infection). Cell type and time point are not known. The CDR3 DNA sequence: TGTGCCAGCAGTTTAGCGGGGACCACCTACGAGCAGTACTTC. It translates to CASSLAGTTYEQYF.